The 27 T cell receptor beta chains in this list originate from one sample, sequenced in a study of T cell repertoires in cytomegalovirus infection. TCRdb fed the reads into MiXCR, producing one record per CDR3 protein. Of a few hundred thousand distinct CDR3 sequences detected, over 15% appear once; the ten largest clones hold more than 45%. Sample: CD8+ T cells from PBMCs. The source of these receptors is a human donor in good health (CMV status not recorded). Some clones in this sample may be carry-over from other donors' samples.

This chain joins TRBV19 and TRBJ2-5; TRBD1 might be the D (5 bases). Trimming removed 5 bases at V and 3 bases at J, with 10 bases between. Germline V gene sequence: CDR1 LNHDA, CDR2 SQIVND (reference sequence). The CDR3 totals 13 residues. This chain's CDR3 is CASSGADKETQYF. In nucleotides, the CDR3 is TGTGCCAGTAGTGGGGCAGATAAAGAGACCCAGTACTTC.

This clonotype was seen repeatedly, ten times or more. The chain uses TRBV6-5 and TRBJ2-2, with unresolved D. Germline CDR1 is MNHEY and CDR2 is SVGAGI. This CDR3 contains 12 residues. The V end was cut by 2 bases, the J end by 6 bases, with 4 bases between. Written as DNA, the CDR3 is TGTGCCAGCAGTTACGGTTCCGGGGAGCTGTTTTTT. Translated: CASSYGSGELFF.

The chain links TRBV27 to TRBJ1-5; no reliable D call. The V end lost 6 bases, the J end lost 7 bases, and 16 bases lay between the germline ends. From germline, CDR1 is MNHEY and CDR2 SMNVEV (reference sequence). CDR3 length: 14 residues. CDR3 in DNA: TGTGCCAGCAGCAACGTAGGCGTGGAGCAGCCCCAGCATTTT. Its protein is CASSNVGVEQPQHF.

This clonotype showed up many times. The CDR3 DNA follows: TGTGCCAGCAGCTCCAAACACCTCCCGTGGGACAGGGAACGAGAGACCCAGTACTTC. Translation gives CASSSKHLPWDRERETQYF. This chain uses TRBV7-2 with TRBJ2-5; the match to TRBD1 covers 9 bases. There are 19 residues in the CDR3. Germline V CDR1 and CDR2: SGHTA, FQGNSA. J was trimmed by 4 bases and V by 4 bases; bases with no gene match: 19.

This clonotype was seen a few times. The rearrangement joins TRBV6-5 to TRBJ1-4; maybe TRBD1 (6 bases). The CDR3 covers 17 residues. Germline V gives CDR1 MNHEY, CDR2 SVGAGI. V was trimmed by 4 bases and J by 6 bases, leaving 21 bases between them. CDR3 bases: TGTGCCAGCAGTTTCTCGAGATACCGAGGGGGGGATGAAAAACTGTTTTTT. The encoded protein is CASSFSRYRGGDEKLFF.

This clonotype showed up many times. This rearrangement joins TRBV7-2 to TRBJ2-1; D is uncertain. Germline V gives CDR1 SGHTA, CDR2 FQGNSA. The CDR3 sequence is 15 residues long. The V and J ends lost 5 bases and 0 bases respectively, with 11 bases between them. The CDR3 nucleotides read TGTGCCAGCAGCGTGGGATTAAGCTCCTACAATGAGCAGTTCTTC. Translation gives CASSVGLSSYNEQFF. Full variable domain (outside the CDR3, taken from reference TRBV7-2 and TRBJ2-1): GAGVSQSPSNKVTEKGKDVELRCDPISGHTALYWYRQSLGQGLEFLIYFQGNSAPDKSGLPSDRFSAERTGGSVSTLTIQRTQQEDSAVYLCASSVGLSSYNEQFFGPGTRLTVL.

This clonotype was counted many times. The chain joins TRBV7-6 to TRBJ2-3; D unresolved. The V gene's germline CDR1 is SGHVS and CDR2 FNYEAQ. V lost 5 bases, J lost 1 base, and 16 bases lay in between. The CDR3 length is 16 residues. CDR3 residues: CASSLGVLTGTDTQYF. The CDR3 DNA reads as TGTGCCAGCAGCCTTGGGGTATTAACCGGCACAGATACGCAGTATTTT.

There are a few counts of this clonotype. The chain uses TRBV6-2 or TRBV6-3 and TRBJ1-1; no reliable D call. Germline V lookup: CDR1 MNHEY, CDR2 SVGEGT. The CDR3 is made up of 16 amino acids. V was clipped by 2 bases and J by 3 bases, with 16 bases between them. CDR3 loop: CASSYAYSATDTEAFF. Here the CDR3 DNA reads TGTGCCAGCAGTTACGCTTACTCAGCGACGGACACTGAAGCTTTCTTT.

The rearrangement joins TRBV14 to TRBJ2-1, with 14 nucleotides matching TRBD2. CDR1 is SGHDN, CDR2 FVKESK, per germline. This CDR3 has 18 residues. V was clipped by 4 bases and J by 1 base; unmatched bases: 6. The CDR3 DNA follows: TGTGCCAGCAGCCTTCGACTAGCGGGGGGGCGTTCCTACAATGAGCAGTTCTTC. Translated: CASSLRLAGGRSYNEQFF.

This clonotype was counted a few times. The rearrangement joins TRBV28 to TRBJ2-5, with 11 bases that match TRBD2. The CDR3 covers 15 residues. CDR1 MDHEN and CDR2 SYDVKM come from the germline V gene. J lost 4 bases, V lost 6 bases, and 7 bases had no gene match. CDR3 loop: CASRNSGGAVETQYF. Written as DNA, the CDR3 is TGTGCCAGCAGGAATAGCGGGGGGGCGGTAGAGACCCAGTACTTC.

This chain uses TRBV29-1 with TRBJ2-7; 8 bases are shared with TRBD1. J was trimmed by 1 base and V by 2 bases; bases with no gene match: 4. Germline V gene sequence: CDR1 SQVTM, CDR2 ANQGSEA. The CDR3 is 14 residues long. CDR3 sequence reads: CSVELGQGSYEQYF. The CDR3 bases are TGCAGCGTTGAACTCGGACAGGGTTCCTACGAGCAGTACTTC.

J is TRBJ2-7 and V is TRBV23-1, with a possible D match to TRBD1 (5 bases). TRBV23-1 is an open reading frame, and its role is uncertain. The CDR3 contains 16 residues. V was shortened by 0 bases and J by 1 base, with 13 bases between the two germline ends. The DNA for the CDR3 is TGCGCCAGCAGTCAATCGGGGCAGAAGGATTCCTACGAGCAGTACTTC. It translates to CASSQSGQKDSYEQYF.

This clonotype has ten or more counts. This chain connects TRBV3-1 to TRBJ2-5, with TRBD1 matching 12 bases. The CDR3 sequence is 16 residues long. J gave up 10 bases and V 4 bases, and 13 bases lay outside the gene matches. Germline V gene lookup returns CDR1 LGHDT and CDR2 YNNKEL (reference sequence). Here the CDR3 DNA reads TGTGCCAGCAGCCGGGTCATCCGGGACAGGGGGCGGGTCCAGTACTTC. Encoded protein: CASSRVIRDRGRVQYF.

This clonotype has ten or more counts. The chain is built from TRBV5-1 and TRBJ1-1; no clear D. V was pared by 0 bases and J by 3 bases, with 0 bases between. The CDR3 is 11 amino acids. CDR1 and CDR2 (germline): SGHRS, YFSETQ. The CDR3, as DNA: TGCGCCAGCAGCTTGGACACTGAAGCTTTCTTT. Translating gives CASSLDTEAFF.

This clonotype has ten or more counts. V and J are TRBV7-2 and TRBJ2-1, with D possibly called TRBD1 or TRBD2 (5 bases each). The V end lost 5 bases, the J end lost 7 bases, and 18 bases lay between the germline ends. CDR1 and CDR2 from the germline V gene are SGHTA and FQGNSA. The CDR3 contains 15 residues. CDR3 sequence reads: CASSQSGLTGNEQFF. The CDR3 nucleotides are TGTGCCAGCAGCCAATCGGGGCTGACGGGGAATGAGCAGTTCTTC.

The sample holds many counts of this clonotype. Mismatch with germline at one junction end may stem from a read error. The chain joins TRBV28 to TRBJ2-7; TRBD1 or TRBD2 may be the D gene (5 bases each). CDR1 and CDR2 from the germline V gene are MDHEN and SYDVKM. The CDR3 totals 13 residues. The CDR3 DNA reads as TGTGCCAGCAGTTTACCGTCCCGGGACCGCGTGCACTTC. Residues: CASSLPSRDRVHF.

This clonotype has a handful of counts. This chain connects TRBV12-3 or TRBV12-4 to TRBJ2-7; TRBD2 aligns across 7 bases. The CDR3 covers 14 residues. The ends lost 4 bases at V and 0 bases at J; junction bases unmatched: 3. The DNA of the CDR3 is TGTGCCAGCAGTTGGGGGACTAACTCCTACGAGCAGTACTTC. As protein: CASSWGTNSYEQYF.

The chain employs TRBV19 and TRBJ2-3; D not resolved. V shed 5 bases and J shed 0 bases, with 12 bases lying between them. Germline V gene lookup returns CDR1 LNHDA and CDR2 SQIVND (reference sequence). The CDR3 runs 15 residues. For the CDR3, the DNA is TGTGCCAGTAGTGGTTCGGGTTTTAGCACAGATACGCAGTATTTT. Translating it yields CASSGSGFSTDTQYF.

In nucleotides, the CDR3 is TGCAGCGCTAGCTCTTTCGATATTGGCTACACCTTC. It translates to CSASSFDIGYTF. The chain has TRBV29-1 and TRBJ1-2; D not certain. This CDR3 contains 12 residues. CDR1 is SQVTM and CDR2 is ANQGSEA in the germline V gene. Trimming left V 7 bases short and J 7 bases short, with 16 bases between.

Only a few counts were recorded for this clonotype. The chain uses TRBV24-1 and TRBJ2-2, with 8 positions matching TRBD1. Trimming took 2 bases from V and 15 from J; bases not matched to a gene: 7. This CDR3 is built from 13 residues. Germline values: CDR1 KGHDR, CDR2 SFDVKD. The CDR3 is CATSDSGQGVVFF. In DNA form, the CDR3 reads TGTGCCACCAGTGATTCCGGACAGGGAGTTGTGTTTTTT.

The chain carries TRBV9 and TRBJ1-1; D possibly corresponds to TRBD1 (5 bases). Trimming cost V 3 bases and J 1 base, with 19 bases left between them. CDR1 SGDLS and CDR2 YYNGEE come from the germline V gene. CDR3 size: 17 residues. CDR3 in amino acids: CASSAYRDLRGNTEAFF. CDR3 DNA sequence: TGTGCCAGCAGCGCCTACCGGGACCTACGGGGGAACACTGAAGCTTTCTTT.

The chain recombines TRBV6-6 with TRBJ2-5; TRBD2 matches 7 bases. The junction had 8 bases not matched to a gene; V was cut back by 0 bases and J by 4 bases. Germline-derived CDR1 and CDR2 are MNHNY and SVGAGI (reference sequence). The CDR3 is made up of 16 amino acids. The CDR3 region has the DNA TGTGCCAGCAGTTACTCCGTGGCGGGGGACGGAGAGACCCAGTACTTC. It translates to CASSYSVAGDGETQYF.

This clonotype showed up just a few times. The chain recombines TRBV28 with TRBJ2-1, with 10 bases identical to TRBD2. Germline trimming cut 3 bases from V and 4 bases from J; bases unmatched to any gene: 6. From germline, CDR1 is MDHEN and CDR2 SYDVKM. The CDR3 has 16 residues. The CDR3 loop reads CASSFNLAGDYNEQFF. The CDR3 DNA reads as TGTGCCAGCAGTTTTAATCTAGCGGGGGATTACAATGAGCAGTTCTTC.

A few counts support this clonotype. V usage is TRBV28 and J usage is TRBJ2-7; 9 nucleotides line up with TRBD1. Trimming took 9 bases from V and 2 from J; bases not matched to a gene: 20. The CDR3 loop spans 18 amino acids. Germline CDR1 MDHEN, CDR2 SYDVKM. The CDR3 loop reads CASSTSMVDRGIPYEQYF. CDR3 DNA sequence: TGTGCCAGTTCAACGTCCATGGTGGACAGGGGAATACCCTACGAGCAGTACTTC.

The chain links TRBV12-3 or TRBV12-4 to TRBJ1-1; the D is unclear. The CDR3 covers 12 residues. V shed 7 bases and J shed 5 bases, with 11 bases lying between them. The CDR3 DNA follows: TGTGCCAGCACACACGGAATAACTGAAGCTTTCTTT. Translated, it gives CASTHGITEAFF.

Only a few counts were recorded for this clonotype. The V and J genes are TRBV20-1 and TRBJ2-5, with D perhaps being TRBD1 or TRBD2 (7 bases each). Germline CDR1 DFQATT, CDR2 SNEGSKA (reference sequence). Deletions cut 5 bases from V and 1 base from J, with 14 bases between. This CDR3 spans 14 amino acids. CDR3 sequence reads: CSADPGGAQETQYF. DNA of the CDR3: TGCAGTGCTGACCCAGGGGGGGCCCAAGAGACCCAGTACTTC.

CDR3: CASSLDSYYEQYF. Here the CDR3 DNA reads TGTGCCAGCAGCTTAGACAGTTACTACGAGCAGTACTTC. This chain joins TRBV11-2 and TRBJ2-7; no clear D gene. V was trimmed by 0 bases and J by 3 bases, leaving 6 bases between them. This CDR3 contains 13 residues. Germline CDR1 SGHAT, CDR2 FQNNGV.